This T cell receptor (beta chain) was identified in a study of T cells in tuberculosis. Repertoires were generated with immunoSEQ multiplex PCR, while TCRdb's copy carries only in-frame clones and drops some. Of 80,000 to 100,000 clones listed, approximately 91% are singletons. With V trimmed by 5 bases and J by 2 bases, 6 bases remained unmatched. Germline V gene data show CDR1 as SGHVS and CDR2 as FQNEAQ. This CDR3 spans 15 amino acids. Cells were sorted from thawed PBMC rested overnight and stained with GMM-loaded CD1B tetramer, viability dye and anti-CD3. The CD1B tetramers carried C32 glucose monomycolate purified from Rhodococcus equi.

The chain has TRBV7-8 and TRBJ1-2, with 9 bases identical to TRBD1. Specimen: CD1b-GMM tetramer-negative cells sorted from PBMCs. This clonotype was sampled from an adult woman with latent tuberculosis. CDR3 in amino acids: CASSPGTGKNYGYTF. CDR3 DNA sequence: TGTGCCAGCAGCCCCGGGACAGGGAAGAACTATGGCTACACCTTC.